This passage covers 14 T cell receptor beta chains from one sample sequenced in a study of identical twins. TCRdb itself ran the 5' RACE reads through MiXCR, one entry per CDR3 protein. Of hundreds of thousands of distinct CDR3 sequences in the sample, around 9.6% were seen once. Sequencing input: memory (CD45RO+) T cells sorted from blood. These receptors were taken from a woman aged 18 to 35 in good health.

This clonotype was seen repeatedly, ten times or more. This rearrangement joins TRBV6-5 to TRBJ1-2; 7 nucleotides agree with TRBD1. The CDR3 extends over 14 amino acids. In germline, CDR1 is MNHEY, CDR2 SVGAGI. The V gene end was trimmed by 3 bases and the J gene end by 3 bases; junction bases not matched to a gene: 4. This CDR3 reads CASSYDREDYGYTF. Here the CDR3 DNA reads TGTGCCAGCAGTTATGACAGGGAGGACTATGGCTACACCTTC.

With regard to this clonotype: A much larger clonotype is one base distant, so this may be a read error. This chain uses TRBV7-8 with TRBJ2-1, with 8 nucleotides matching TRBD2. In germline, CDR1 is SGHVS, CDR2 FQNEAQ. The CDR3 length is 14 residues. V dropped 1 base and J dropped 13; count of bases not matched to a gene: 9. CDR3 coding DNA: TGTGCCAGCAGCTTAGTCCCCCAGCGGGGGTATCAGTTCTTC. Protein: CASSLVPQRGYQFF.

In its sample, this clonotype was seen a few times. The gene calls are TRBV15 and TRBJ2-2, with 9 bases that match TRBD2. CDR3 length: 18 amino acids. Germline trimming cut 0 bases from V and 3 bases from J; bases unmatched to any gene: 8. Germline-derived CDR1 and CDR2 are LNHNV and YYDKDF (reference sequence). The CDR3 sequence is CATSRDRRREGYTGELFF. The CDR3 DNA is TGTGCCACCAGCAGAGATCGACGGCGGGAGGGGTACACCGGGGAGCTGTTTTTT.

CDR3 region: CSVKTSGSYNEQFF. The CDR3 DNA reads as TGCAGCGTTAAGACTAGCGGGAGTTACAATGAGCAGTTCTTC. The chain employs TRBV29-1 and TRBJ2-1, with 12 bases identical to TRBD2. Germline V gives CDR1 SQVTM, CDR2 ANQGSEA. This CDR3 spans 14 amino acids. The ends lost 5 bases at V and 4 bases at J; junction bases unmatched: 3.

This clonotype has a handful of counts. The genes are TRBV12-3 or TRBV12-4 and TRBJ1-2, with D unresolved. V lost 2 bases and J 7 bases, leaving 11 bases between the germline ends. CDR3 length: 13 amino acids. The DNA of the CDR3 is TGTGCCAGCAGTTTATCCGGGTTGGTTGGCTACACCTTC. The encoded protein is CASSLSGLVGYTF.

The rearrangement uses TRBV10-3 and TRBJ2-3, with 11 positions matching TRBD2. This CDR3 has 18 amino acids. Germline V gene sequence: CDR1 ENHRY, CDR2 SYGVKD. Trimming at V came to 6 bases and at J to 0 bases, leaving 11 bases not matched to a gene. The CDR3 sequence: CAISVPPGTSGSTDTQYF. The CDR3 DNA follows: TGTGCCATCAGCGTTCCTCCCGGGACTAGCGGAAGCACAGATACGCAGTATTTT.

This clonotype was counted between two and nine times. The rearrangement uses TRBV20-1 and TRBJ2-7, with TRBD1 matching 11 bases. The germline CDR1 and CDR2 sequences are DFQATT and SNEGSKA (reference sequence). This CDR3 contains 13 residues. V lost 6 bases, J lost 6 bases, and 7 bases stayed unmatched. The CDR3 reads CSAEGTGGPEQYF. The CDR3 DNA follows: TGCAGTGCAGAGGGGACAGGGGGTCCCGAGCAGTACTTC.

This clonotype has a handful of counts. The V and J genes are TRBV7-2 and TRBJ1-1; D remains ambiguous. Trimming removed 8 bases from V and 8 bases from J, with 9 bases in between. In germline, CDR1 is SGHTA, CDR2 FQGNSA. The CDR3 runs 10 residues. In DNA, the CDR3 is TGTGCCAGCGGGGAGTTCGAAGCTTTCTTT. Translation: CASGEFEAFF.

This clonotype has at least ten counts. The CDR3 sequence: CASSRRDRGLSNTEAFF. The CDR3 DNA sequence: TGTGCCAGCAGCCGAAGGGACAGGGGGCTCTCGAACACTGAAGCTTTCTTT. The V and J genes are TRBV4-2 and TRBJ1-1; 12 nucleotides line up with TRBD1. V lost 4 bases, J lost 1 base, and 7 bases stayed unmatched. CDR3 length equals 17 residues. Looked up from germline, CDR1 is LGHNA and CDR2 is YNFKEQ.

The chain links TRBV4-1 to TRBJ2-5; 9 bases align to TRBD2. After removal of 2 bases from V and 3 bases from J, the junction contained 10 bases not matched to a gene. The CDR3 runs to 17 residues. In germline, CDR1 is MGHRA, CDR2 YSYEKL. DNA of the CDR3: TGCGCCAGCAGCCAATCCCACCCTAGCGGGGAAAAAGAGACCCAGTACTTC. Translation: CASSQSHPSGEKETQYF.

This sequence joins TRBV20-1 and TRBJ2-3, with 9 bases lining up with TRBD2. With V trimmed by 0 bases and J by 3 bases, 10 bases remained unmatched. This CDR3 comprises 17 residues. Per germline, CDR1 DFQATT and CDR2 SNEGSKA (reference sequence). The CDR3 reads CSARDPGRGRGTDTQYF. The DNA of the CDR3 is TGCAGTGCTAGAGATCCGGGCCGCGGGAGGGGGACAGATACGCAGTATTTT.

This clonotype has a handful of counts. The CDR3 is CASSLGAGGGYNEQFF. The CDR3 nucleotides read TGTGCCAGCAGCTTAGGGGCAGGAGGAGGGTACAATGAGCAGTTCTTC. The chain links TRBV11-2 to TRBJ2-1; possible D gene TRBD2, 6 bases. The CDR3 runs 16 residues. The germline V and J ends were trimmed by 1 base and 4 bases, with 14 bases remaining between them. Germline values: CDR1 SGHAT, CDR2 FQNNGV.

The genes are TRBV2 and TRBJ1-1, with D uncertain. The length of the CDR3 is 12 residues. Trimming pared 6 bases from V and 0 bases from J, leaving 5 bases between. In germline, CDR1 is SNHLY, CDR2 FYNNEI. The CDR3 region is CASSYMNTEAFF. CDR3 DNA: TGTGCCAGCAGCTATATGAACACTGAAGCTTTCTTT.

This clonotype occurred many times. The chain couples TRBV3-1 to TRBJ2-1, with 12 positions matching TRBD2. The V gene end was trimmed by 4 bases and the J gene end by 5 bases; junction bases not matched to a gene: 9. The germline V gene encodes CDR1 LGHDT and CDR2 YNNKEL (reference sequence). The CDR3 consists of 17 residues. DNA for the CDR3: TGTGCCAGCAGCCGAATACTAGCGGGGGGCCGAGACAATGAGCAGTTCTTC. Protein sequence: CASSRILAGGRDNEQFF.